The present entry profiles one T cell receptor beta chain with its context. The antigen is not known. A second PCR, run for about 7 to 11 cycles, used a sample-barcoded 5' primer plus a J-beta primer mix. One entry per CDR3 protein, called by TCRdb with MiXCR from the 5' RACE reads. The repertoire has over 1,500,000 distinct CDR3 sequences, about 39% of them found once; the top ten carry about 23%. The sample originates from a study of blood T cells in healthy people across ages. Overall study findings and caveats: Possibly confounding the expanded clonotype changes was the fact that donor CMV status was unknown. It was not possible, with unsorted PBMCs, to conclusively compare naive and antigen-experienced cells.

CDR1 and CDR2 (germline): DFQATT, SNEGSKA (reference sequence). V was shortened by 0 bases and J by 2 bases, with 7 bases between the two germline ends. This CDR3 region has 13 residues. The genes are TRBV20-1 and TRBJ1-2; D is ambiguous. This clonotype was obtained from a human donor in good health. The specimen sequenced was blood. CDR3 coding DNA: TGCAGTGCTAGAGACGTAGTCAACTATGGCTACACCTTC. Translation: CSARDVVNYGYTF.